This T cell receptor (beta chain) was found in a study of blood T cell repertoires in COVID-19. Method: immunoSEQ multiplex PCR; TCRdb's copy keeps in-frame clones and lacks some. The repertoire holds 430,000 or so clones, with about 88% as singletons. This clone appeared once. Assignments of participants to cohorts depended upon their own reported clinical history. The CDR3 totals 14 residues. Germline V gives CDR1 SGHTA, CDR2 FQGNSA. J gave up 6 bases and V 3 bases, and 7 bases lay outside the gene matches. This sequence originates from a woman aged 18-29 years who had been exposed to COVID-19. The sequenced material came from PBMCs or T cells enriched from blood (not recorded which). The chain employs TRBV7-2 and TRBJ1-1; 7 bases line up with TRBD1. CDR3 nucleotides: TGTGCCAGCAGCTTCACTACAGGGGCGCCTGAAGCTTTCTTT. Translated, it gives CASSFTTGAPEAFF.